Shown below are 21 T cell receptor beta chains from a single sample sequenced in a study of control samples from healthy donors and cancer patients. TCRdb's table, derived via immunoSEQ multiplex PCR, lists solely in-frame clones and lacks some. This table has about 170,000 clones, almost 90% appearing once. The sequenced sample consisted of blood. Source of these receptors: a woman aged 25 to 39 in good health.

V and J are TRBV29-1 and TRBJ2-7; TRBD2 agrees at 14 bases. The ends lost 5 bases at V and 6 bases at J; junction bases unmatched: 6. Germline values: CDR1 SQVTM, CDR2 ANQGSEA. The CDR3 covers 14 residues. The DNA for the CDR3 is TGCAGCGTTTTGGGGACTAGCGGGAGTGTCGAGCAGTACTTC. As protein: CSVLGTSGSVEQYF.

V and J are TRBV7-9 and TRBJ2-1, with a possible D match to TRBD1 (5 bases). Trimming cost V 3 bases and J 8 bases, with 8 bases left between them. CDR1 is SEHNR, CDR2 FQNEAQ, per germline (reference sequence). CDR3 length: 12 residues. Here the CDR3 DNA reads TGTGCCAGCAGCTTGATAGGGGATGAGCAGTTCTTC. Translated: CASSLIGDEQFF. Using reference TRBV7-9 and TRBJ2-1 for the parts outside the CDR3, the full variable domain is DTGVSQNPRHKITKRGQNVTFRCDPISEHNRLYWYRQTLGQGPEFLTYFQNEAQLEKSRLLSDRFSAERPKGSFSTLEIQRTEQGDSAMYLCASSLIGDEQFFGPGTRLTVL.

This chain uses TRBV27 with TRBJ1-1; the D gene is possibly TRBD1 (6 bases). This CDR3 has 14 residues. Germline V gene sequence: CDR1 MNHEY, CDR2 SMNVEV (reference sequence). V gave up 5 bases and J gave up 6 bases, with 16 bases separating them. CDR3 region: CASSLNRVDAEAFF. In DNA form, the CDR3 reads TGTGCCAGCAGTCTAAACAGGGTAGACGCTGAAGCTTTCTTT.

This chain uses TRBV27 with TRBJ1-1; D is uncertain. Germline V gene data show CDR1 as MNHEY and CDR2 as SMNVEV (reference sequence). CDR3 length equals 14 residues. Trimming cost V 0 bases and J 3 bases, with 8 bases left between them. DNA of the CDR3: TGTGCCAGCAGTTTATCAGGGTGGGACACTGAAGCTTTCTTT. Translation gives CASSLSGWDTEAFF.

CDR3: CASSFQGTTLWDEQYV. CDR3 coding DNA: TGTGCCAGCAGCTTCCAGGGGACTACCCTTTGGGACGAGCAGTACGTC. The chain combines TRBV5-5 with TRBJ2-7; D is possibly TRBD2 (7 bases). V lost 2 bases and J lost 5, with 20 bases in between. The CDR3 loop spans 16 amino acids. Germline CDR1 reads SGHKS; CDR2 reads YYEKEE (reference sequence).

This clone was counted once. This chain joins TRBV2 and TRBJ2-6; the D is unclear. Germline V CDR1 and CDR2: SNHLY, FYNNEI. The CDR3 loop spans 15 amino acids. V was trimmed by 5 bases and J by 0 bases, leaving 8 bases between them. CDR3 amino acids: CASSKGRSGANVLTF. The DNA of the CDR3 is TGTGCCAGCAGTAAAGGGCGCTCTGGGGCCAACGTCCTGACTTTC.

This clone was seen a few times. The CDR3 nucleotides read TGTGCCAGCAGCTCCCTTGGATTCCCCAAAAACATTCAGTACTTC. It yields the protein CASSSLGFPKNIQYF. The gene calls are TRBV28 and TRBJ2-4, with unresolved D. The germline V gene has CDR1 MDHEN and CDR2 SYDVKM. The CDR3 sequence is 15 residues long. Trimming removed 6 bases from V and 2 bases from J, with 14 bases in between.

V usage is TRBV27 and J usage is TRBJ2-1, with D unclear. V lost 3 bases to trimming and J lost 9 bases, with 12 bases between them. This CDR3 region has 13 residues. Germline V gives CDR1 MNHEY, CDR2 SMNVEV (reference sequence). The CDR3 loop reads CASSFGLFLEQFF. The CDR3 DNA reads TGTGCCAGCAGTTTTGGCCTATTCCTTGAGCAGTTCTTC.

This chain connects TRBV6-5 to TRBJ2-1; D gene uncertain. Germline values: CDR1 MNHEY, CDR2 SVGAGI. This CDR3 has 13 residues. V shed 7 bases and J shed 4 bases, with 11 bases lying between them. CDR3 in amino acids: CASTRSGYNEQFF. As DNA, the CDR3 is TGTGCCAGCACGAGGAGTGGGTACAATGAGCAGTTCTTC.

The J gene is TRBJ2-5, the V gene TRBV6-5; possibly TRBD1 for D (7 bases). CDR1 is MNHEY and CDR2 is SVGAGI in the germline V gene. CDR3 length equals 14 residues. V was shortened by 6 bases and J by 5 bases, with 16 bases between the two germline ends. The CDR3 protein is CASSRQGGEETQYF. CDR3 DNA sequence: TGTGCCAGCAGCCGACAGGGAGGAGAGGAGACCCAGTACTTC.

This chain uses TRBV24-1 with TRBJ1-2; the D is unclear. In germline, CDR1 is KGHDR, CDR2 SFDVKD. Trimming cost V 2 bases and J 2 bases, with 8 bases left between them. The CDR3 length is 14 residues. CDR3 in DNA: TGTGCCACCAGTGATTGGACCGAGAACTATGGCTACACCTTC. It yields the protein CATSDWTENYGYTF.

This clone is a singleton in its sample. The genes are TRBV1 and TRBJ1-2. TRBV1 corresponds to a pseudogene. The CDR3 extends over 16 amino acids. CDR3 loop: CTSSQDSGSDIFLRTF. In DNA form, the CDR3 reads TGCACCAGCAGCCAAGATTCGGGAAGCGATATCTTCTTGCGCACCTTC.

CDR3 region: CASSAGGGGGQPQHF. In DNA, the CDR3 is TGTGCCAGTAGTGCCGGCGGGGGAGGAGGTCAGCCCCAGCATTTT. The chain joins TRBV19 to TRBJ1-5; a weak D match, TRBD1 (5 bases). The CDR3 contains 15 residues. With 5 bases removed from V and 6 bases from J, the gap between germline ends came to 17 bases. The germline V gene encodes CDR1 LNHDA and CDR2 SQIVND (reference sequence).

The V and J genes are TRBV6-4 and TRBJ1-1; 9 bases fit TRBD1. This CDR3 has 15 amino acids. Germline V gene lookup returns CDR1 MRHNA and CDR2 SNTAGT. Trimming at V came to 6 bases and at J to 0 bases, leaving 5 bases not matched to a gene. The CDR3 protein is CASSVDRGMNTEAFF. The DNA for the CDR3 is TGTGCCAGCAGCGTGGACAGGGGAATGAACACTGAAGCTTTCTTT.

Here the CDR3 reads CSARWGNIQYF. CDR3 DNA: TGCAGTGCTAGATGGGGGAACATTCAGTACTTC. The chain carries TRBV20-1 and TRBJ2-4; D assignment may be TRBD1 or TRBD2 (5 bases each). CDR3 length: 11 amino acids. V lost 2 bases to trimming and J lost 7 bases, with 6 bases between them. Germline CDR1 and CDR2: DFQATT and SNEGSKA (reference sequence).

The chain joins TRBV28 to TRBJ1-6; the match to TRBD1 covers 7 bases. This CDR3 is built from 15 residues. Germline V gene sequence: CDR1 MDHEN, CDR2 SYDVKM. Trimming at V came to 7 bases and at J to 7 bases, leaving 10 bases not matched to a gene. CDR3 nucleotides: TGTGCCAGCACCCAACCGGGACAGAGAAATTCACCCCTCCACTTT. Its protein is CASTQPGQRNSPLHF. The variable domain in full, completed from reference TRBV28 and TRBJ1-6, reads DVKVTQSSRYLVKRTGEKVFLECVQDMDHENMFWYRQDPGLGLRLIYFSYDVKMKEKGDIPEGYSVSREKKERFSLILESASTNQTSMYLCASTQPGQRNSPLHFGNGTRLTVT.

V usage is TRBV28 and J usage is TRBJ2-7, with unresolved D. Germline V lookup: CDR1 MDHEN, CDR2 SYDVKM. There are 14 residues in the CDR3. V lost 6 bases to trimming and J lost 2 bases, with 14 bases between them. This chain's CDR3 is CASSLTGTAYEQYV. The CDR3 DNA reads TGTGCCAGCAGCCTGACGGGTACAGCCTACGAGCAGTACGTC.

Concerning this clone itself: At one end, the junction sequence differs from germline, possibly due to a read error. The sample carries other DNA sequences with the same CDR3. The J gene is TRBJ1-2, the V gene TRBV5-4; 10 nucleotides align to TRBD1. The CDR3 has 16 amino acids. Germline V gene data show CDR1 as SGHNT and CDR2 as YYREEE (reference sequence). CDR3 region: CASSLGGTGEYGGYTF. The CDR3 region has the DNA TGTGCCAGCAGTTTGGGCGGGACAGGGGAATACGGTGGCTACACCTTC.

V and J are TRBV18 and TRBJ2-5, with D perhaps matching TRBD2 (7 bases). Per the germline V gene, CDR1 is KGHSH and CDR2 is LQKENI. Between the trimmed V and J ends, which lost 8 bases and 5 bases, there was a span of 15 bases. This CDR3 is built from 13 residues. CDR3 in DNA: TGTGCCAGCCACGGGGGGCTTCTGGAGACCCAGTACTTC. It is translated as CASHGGLLETQYF. Using reference TRBV18 and TRBJ2-5 for the parts outside the CDR3, the full variable domain is NAGVMQNPRHLVRRRGQEARLRCSPMKGHSHVYWYRQLPEEGLKFMVYLQKENIIDESGMPKERFSAEFPKEGPSILRIQQVVRGDSAAYFCASHGGLLETQYFGPGTRLLVL.

The chain is built from TRBV7-6 and TRBJ2-4; 9 nucleotides align to TRBD2. CDR1 and CDR2 (germline): SGHVS, FNYEAQ. This CDR3 comprises 17 residues. Trimming at V came to 0 bases and at J to 9 bases, leaving 12 bases not matched to a gene. The CDR3 nucleotides are TGTGCCAGCAGCTTAGCGCCTAGCGGGAATGAGGCCGGCATTCAGTACTTC. It codes for CASSLAPSGNEAGIQYF.

V and J are TRBV5-4 and TRBJ1-3; TRBD1 might be the D (5 bases). V was shortened by 1 base and J by 0 bases, with 8 bases between the two germline ends. Germline assignment: CDR1 SGHNT and CDR2 YYREEE (reference sequence). The CDR3 runs 15 residues. This CDR3 reads CASSLYGGSGNTIYF. The CDR3 nucleotides read TGTGCCAGCAGCTTGTATGGGGGCTCTGGAAACACCATATATTTT.